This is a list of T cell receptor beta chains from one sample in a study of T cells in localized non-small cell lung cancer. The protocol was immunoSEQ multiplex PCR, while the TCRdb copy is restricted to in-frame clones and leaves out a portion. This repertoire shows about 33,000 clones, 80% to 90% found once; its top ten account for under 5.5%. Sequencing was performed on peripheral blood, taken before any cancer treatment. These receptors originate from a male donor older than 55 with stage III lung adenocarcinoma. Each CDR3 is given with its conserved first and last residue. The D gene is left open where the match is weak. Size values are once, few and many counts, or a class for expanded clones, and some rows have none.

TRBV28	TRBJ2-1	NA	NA	CASSQQGGEQFF	TGTGCCAGCAGCCAACAGGGAGGTGAGCAGTTCTTC
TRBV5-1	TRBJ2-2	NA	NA	CASSATPLPGTENTGELFF	TGCGCCAGCAGCGCGACACCATTACCCGGGACGGAGAACACCGGGGAGCTGTTTTTT
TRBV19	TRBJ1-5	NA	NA	CASIPRVDSVQPQHF	TGTGCCAGTATCCCCCGGGTGGATTCAGTTCAGCCCCAGCATTTT
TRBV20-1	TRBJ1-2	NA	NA	CSAYTGYSYTF	TGCAGTGCTTATACAGGGTACAGCTACACCTTC
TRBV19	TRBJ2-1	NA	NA	CASSMWAGYNNEQFF	TGTGCCAGTAGTATGTGGGCAGGTTACAACAATGAGCAGTTCTTC
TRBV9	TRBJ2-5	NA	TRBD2	CASSPGLALETQYF	TGTGCCAGCAGCCCAGGACTAGCTTTAGAGACCCAGTACTTC
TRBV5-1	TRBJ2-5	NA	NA	CASSLGLWETQYF	TGCGCCAGCAGCTTGGGCCTCTGGGAGACCCAGTACTTC
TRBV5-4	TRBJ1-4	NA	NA	CASSLDLTATNEKLFF	TGTGCCAGCAGCTTGGACCTGACAGCAACTAATGAAAAACTGTTTTTT
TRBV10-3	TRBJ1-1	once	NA	CAISDYPPEAFF	TGTGCCATCAGTGATTACCCGCCCGAAGCTTTCTTT
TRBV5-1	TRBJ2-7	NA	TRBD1	CASSLDPGQAYEQYF	TGCGCCAGCAGCTTGGATCCGGGACAGGCCTACGAGCAGTACTTC
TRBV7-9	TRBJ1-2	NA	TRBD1	CASSRGQGKSNYGYTF	TGTGCCAGCAGCCGTGGACAGGGGAAATCTAACTATGGCTACACCTTC
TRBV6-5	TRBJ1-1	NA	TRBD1	CASSLNRGQSVEAFF	TGTGCCAGCAGTTTAAACAGGGGGCAGAGTGTTGAAGCTTTCTTT
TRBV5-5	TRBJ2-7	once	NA	CASRSPGLSYEQYF	TGTGCCAGCAGATCGCCCGGCCTCTCCTACGAGCAGTACTTC
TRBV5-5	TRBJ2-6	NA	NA	CASSTDLTVLEANVLTF	TGTGCCAGCAGCACAGACTTGACAGTACTGGAGGCCAACGTCCTGACTTTC
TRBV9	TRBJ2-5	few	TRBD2	CASSVGRRREWIETQYF	TGTGCCAGCAGCGTAGGGCGACGGCGGGAGTGGATAGAGACCCAGTACTTC
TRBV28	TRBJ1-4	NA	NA	CASFPGRVDEKLFF	TGTGCCAGCTTCCCCGGCAGGGTGGATGAAAAACTGTTTTTT
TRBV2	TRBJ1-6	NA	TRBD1	CASRADRVSYNSPLHF	TGTGCCAGCAGGGCAGACAGGGTCTCCTATAATTCACCCCTCCACTTT
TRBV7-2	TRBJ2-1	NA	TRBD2	CASSLAGTSGSYNEQFF	TGTGCCAGCAGCTTAGCGGGCACTAGCGGTTCCTACAATGAGCAGTTCTTC
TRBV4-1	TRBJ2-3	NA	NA	CASSRDRFTDTQYF	TGCGCCAGCAGCCGTGACAGATTCACAGATACGCAGTATTTT
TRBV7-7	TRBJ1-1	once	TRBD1	CASSRDRETEAFF	TGTGCTAGCAGCCGGGACAGGGAGACTGAAGCTTTCTTT
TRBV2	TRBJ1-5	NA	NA	CASSEAGVQPQHF	TGTGCCAGCAGTGAAGCGGGGGTTCAGCCCCAGCATTTT
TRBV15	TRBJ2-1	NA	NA	CATSRGGRTYNEQFF	TGTGCCACCAGCAGAGGGGGCCGAACTTACAATGAGCAGTTCTTC
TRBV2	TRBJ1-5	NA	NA	CASSGGTYQPQHF	TGTGCCAGCAGTGGGGGCACCTATCAGCCCCAGCATTTT
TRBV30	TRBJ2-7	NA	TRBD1	CAWSGPGQAKYEQYF	TGTGCCTGGAGCGGCCCGGGACAGGCCAAGTACGAGCAGTACTTC
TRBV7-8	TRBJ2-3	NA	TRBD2	CASSMTSGSGADTQYF	TGTGCCAGCAGCATGACTAGCGGGAGTGGAGCGGATACGCAGTATTTT
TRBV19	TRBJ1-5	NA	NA	CASRPAGVGNQPQHF	TGTGCCAGTAGGCCAGCAGGGGTGGGCAATCAGCCCCAGCATTTT
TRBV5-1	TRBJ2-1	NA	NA	CASSIEGNNEQFF	TGCGCCAGCAGCATAGAAGGAAACAATGAGCAGTTCTTC
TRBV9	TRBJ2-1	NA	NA	CASSVGTTSSYNEQFF	TGTGCCAGCAGCGTAGGGACTACCAGCTCCTACAATGAGCAGTTCTTC
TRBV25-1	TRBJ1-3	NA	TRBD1	CASSAFGTGTNTIYF	TGTGCCAGCAGTGCTTTCGGGACAGGGACAAACACCATATATTTT
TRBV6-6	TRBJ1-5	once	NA	CASSRDGNGQPQHF	TGTGCCAGCAGCCGGGACGGAAACGGTCAGCCCCAGCATTTT
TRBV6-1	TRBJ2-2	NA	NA	CASGDGTSYGELFF	TGTGCCAGCGGGGACGGGACATCCTACGGGGAGCTGTTTTTT
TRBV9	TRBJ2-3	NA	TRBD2	CASSKTLTDDRLAGGPPDTQYF	TGTGCCAGCAGCAAAACCCTCACGGACGACAGACTAGCGGGGGGGCCCCCAGATACGCAGTATTTT
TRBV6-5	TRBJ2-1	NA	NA	CASRALRAFGNEQFF	TGTGCCAGCAGGGCACTCAGGGCGTTTGGGAATGAGCAGTTCTTC
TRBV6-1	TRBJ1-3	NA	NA	CASSQRKNTIYF	TGTGCCAGCAGTCAAAGGAAAAACACCATATATTTT
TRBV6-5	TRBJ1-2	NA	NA	CASSVTGTEGGYTF	TGTGCCAGCAGTGTAACAGGGACCGAGGGTGGCTACACCTTC
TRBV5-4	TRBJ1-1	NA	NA	CASSLTGGEAFF	TGTGCCAGCAGCTTAACAGGAGGTGAAGCTTTCTTT
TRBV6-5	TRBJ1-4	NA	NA	CASSYGETRNEKLFF	TGTGCCAGCAGTTACGGAGAGACCAGAAATGAAAAACTGTTTTTT
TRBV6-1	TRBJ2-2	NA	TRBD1	CASSVTGGDTGELFF	TGTGCCAGCAGTGTCACAGGGGGCGATACCGGGGAGCTGTTTTTT
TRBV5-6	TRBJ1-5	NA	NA	CASSQGLNNQPQHF	TGTGCCAGCAGCCAGGGACTGAACAATCAGCCCCAGCATTTT
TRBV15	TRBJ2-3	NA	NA	CATSGSADTQYF	TGTGCCACCAGCGGATCCGCAGATACGCAGTATTTT
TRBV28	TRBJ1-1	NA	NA	CASSPIAPFEAFF	TGTGCCAGCAGTCCTATTGCGCCTTTTGAAGCTTTCTTT
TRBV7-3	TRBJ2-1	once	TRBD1	CASSFGTGGRKPTAYNEQFF	TGTGCCAGCAGCTTTGGGACAGGGGGAAGAAAGCCGACCGCCTACAATGAGCAGTTCTTC
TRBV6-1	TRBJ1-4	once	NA	CASSGGTPLRNEKLFF	TGTGCCAGCAGTGGAGGGACACCCCTAAGGAATGAAAAACTGTTTTTT